Included here is one T cell receptor beta chain sequence, with context. This entry belongs to a study of blood T cell repertoires in COVID-19. Study-level information: The origin of the acute and convalescent COVID-19 samples was the United States, Italy and Spain. The analysed material was cDNA or gDNA that came from T cells, B-cell-depleted T cells, or PBMCs.

Per the authors' pipeline: Using reference gene primer amplification, nucleated cell counts were estimated. TCRdb's copy holds only in-frame clones and misses some; the assay was immunoSEQ multiplex PCR. D and trimming were read from the DNA, whereas the V and J calls and clone size are those reported in that table. This sample yields 250,000 to 300,000 clones, of which 70% to 90% are seen a single time; about 10% belongs to the top ten. V was pared by 7 bases and J by 0 bases, with 7 bases of the junction left unmatched. Looked up from germline, CDR1 is SGHVS and CDR2 is FQNEAQ. This CDR3 contains 16 residues.

The chain joins TRBV7-8 to TRBJ1-2; the match to TRBD1 covers 11 bases. The sample consisted of peripheral blood. The source is a woman aged 70-85 years with acute or convalescent COVID-19. CDR3 nucleotide sequence: TGTGCCAGCAACCCTGGACAGGGGGCGCCTAACTATGGCTACACCTTC. The encoded protein is CASNPGQGAPNYGYTF.